The sequence of this T cell receptor (beta chain) was determined in a study of CD8 T cells in Susac syndrome. Sequencing of TCR beta was carried out in blood CD8+ and CD4+ T cells. Each multiple sclerosis control was a treatment-naive patient with relapsing-remitting disease that was either stable or active. The TEMRA cells underwent FACS enrichment, while the CD8+ and CD4+ T cells underwent negative isolation. Germline V gene sequence: CDR1 SEHNR, CDR2 FQNEAQ (reference sequence). V lost 5 bases to trimming and J lost 0 bases, with 13 bases between them. The length of the CDR3 is 16 residues. RNA, at roughly 0.5 to 1 ug, was reverse transcribed with random hexamers. TCR beta CDR3 was amplified by immunoSEQ covering 54 Vbeta and 13 Jbeta. TCRdb used MiXCR to reprocess the immunoSEQ multiplex PCR reads, holding one entry per CDR3 protein. The table records about 440,000 distinct CDR3 sequences, 85% to 90% of them present only once.

The material sequenced was CD8+ T cells from PBMCs. The chain carries TRBV7-9 and TRBJ1-4; D is unresolved. The sequence derives from a human donor with multiple sclerosis. This chain's CDR3 is CASSRAPSPTNEKLFF. The CDR3 coding sequence is TGTGCCAGCAGCCGCGCTCCATCACCAACTAATGAAAAACTGTTTTTT. The full variable domain, in which reference TRBV7-9 and TRBJ1-4 provide the parts outside the CDR3, is DTGVSQNPRHKITKRGQNVTFRCDPISEHNRLYWYRQTLGQGPEFLTYFQNEAQLEKSRLLSDRFSAERPKGSFSTLEIQRTEQGDSAMYLCASSRAPSPTNEKLFFGSGTQLSVL.